This paragraph reports one T cell receptor beta chain. What it binds is unknown. These data belong to a study of T cell responses to AZD1222 COVID-19 vaccine. Across the whole study: Pooled in the analysis were second doses at about 4 or about 12 weeks. The study's findings and limits: Reportedly, nearly half the spike-specific TCRs target unmutated variant regions. Clonal diversity was possibly underestimated, and white British individuals and females predominated among donors. No repertoire was sampled before or during the peak T cell response, only after it.

Germline V gene lookup returns CDR1 LNHDA and CDR2 SQIVND (reference sequence). The CDR3 runs 13 residues. Deletions cut 5 bases from V and 7 bases from J, with 14 bases between. This table comes from immunoSEQ multiplex PCR, and its TCRdb copy is limited to in-frame clones, with some not included. The profile shows approximately 130,000 clones, 93% of them singletons. The J gene is TRBJ1-2, the V gene TRBV19, with TRBD1 as a possible D gene (5 bases). The clonotype originates from an adult in good health. The source was peripheral blood, collected on day 0 of AZD1222 vaccination. The CDR3, as DNA: TGTGCCAGTAGTTGTCAGGGTTGTCCTGGCTACACCTTC. It yields the protein CASSCQGCPGYTF.